These 22 T cell receptor beta chains share one sample of origin, sequenced in a study of cytomegalovirus exposure and HLA in healthy donors. PCR employed 60 Vbeta and 13 Jbeta primers. TCRdb keeps only in-frame clones here, not all; method: immunoSEQ multiplex PCR. The sample includes about 160,000 clones, 60% to 70% of them seen just once. Source material: PBMCs. These receptors were taken from a woman aged 60-75 years in good health and CMV-seropositive.

The V and J genes are TRBV2 and TRBJ2-5; no firm D call. The CDR3 runs to 12 residues. Trimming removed 6 bases at V and 5 bases at J, with 10 bases between. Germline V gene lookup returns CDR1 SNHLY and CDR2 FYNNEI. The CDR3 nucleotides are TGTGCCAGCAGATCAAATGTGGAGACCCAGTACTTC. This sequence encodes CASRSNVETQYF. Full variable domain (remainder filled in from reference TRBV2 and TRBJ2-5): EPEVTQTPSHQVTQMGQEVILRCVPISNHLYFYWYRQILGQKVEFLVSFYNNEISEKSEIFDDQFSVERPDGSNFTLKIRSTKLEDSAMYFCASRSNVETQYFGPGTRLLVL.

This clone turned up a few times. The chain employs TRBV9 and TRBJ2-1; TRBD2 matches at 9 bases. The germline V gene encodes CDR1 SGDLS and CDR2 YYNGEE. V lost 1 base and J lost 4; bases outside the gene matches: 3. The length of the CDR3 is 15 residues. In DNA, the CDR3 is TGTGCCAGCAGCGTACAGACTAGCGGTTACAATGAGCAGTTCTTC. It translates to CASSVQTSGYNEQFF.

For the CDR3, the DNA is TGTGCCAGCAGCTTAGACAGGGGGCGAAACGAGCAGTACTTC. Translating it yields CASSLDRGRNEQYF. The V and J genes are TRBV7-2 and TRBJ2-7, with 9 bases identical to TRBD1. Per germline, CDR1 SGHTA and CDR2 FQGNSA. V lost 1 base and J lost 5; bases outside the gene matches: 3. The CDR3 totals 14 residues. Full variable domain (outside the CDR3, taken from reference TRBV7-2 and TRBJ2-7): GAGVSQSPSNKVTEKGKDVELRCDPISGHTALYWYRQSLGQGLEFLIYFQGNSAPDKSGLPSDRFSAERTGGSVSTLTIQRTQQEDSAVYLCASSLDRGRNEQYFGPGTRLTVT.

The chain employs TRBV13 and TRBJ2-1; 12 nucleotides line up with TRBD2. From germline, CDR1 is PRHDT and CDR2 FYEKMQ (reference sequence). The CDR3 is made up of 16 amino acids. V lost 5 bases to trimming and J lost 7 bases; unmatched junction nucleotides: 9. The CDR3 sequence is CASSPTSGRRENEQFF. DNA for the CDR3: TGTGCCAGCAGCCCGACTAGCGGGAGACGCGAAAATGAGCAGTTCTTC. The entire variable domain, with the rest obtained from reference TRBV13 and TRBJ2-1, is as follows: AAGVIQSPRHLIKEKRETATLKCYPIPRHDTVYWYQQGPGQDPQFLISFYEKMQSDKGSIPDRFSAQQFSDYHSELNMSSLELGDSALYFCASSPTSGRRENEQFFGPGTRLTVL.

The chain joins TRBV7-8 to TRBJ2-7; 14 bases line up with TRBD2. J gave up 0 bases and V 1 base, and 5 bases lay outside the gene matches. The germline V gene has CDR1 SGHVS and CDR2 FQNEAQ. CDR3 length: 18 residues. Here the CDR3 reads CASSLVGLAGVLSYEQYF. CDR3 nucleotide sequence: TGTGCCAGCAGCTTAGTGGGACTAGCGGGAGTCCTCTCCTACGAGCAGTACTTC. Full variable domain (outside the CDR3, taken from reference TRBV7-8 and TRBJ2-7): GAGVSQSPRYKVAKRGQDVALRCDPISGHVSLFWYQQALGQGPEFLTYFQNEAQLDKSGLPSDRFFAERPEGSVSTLKIQRTQQEDSAVYLCASSLVGLAGVLSYEQYFGPGTRLTVT.

Note on this clone: Other DNA sequences in the same sample also yield this CDR3. The rearrangement uses TRBV25-1 and TRBJ2-5, with D uncertain. This CDR3 contains 13 residues. Trimming took off 8 bases at V and 1 base at J, with 11 bases between the two ends. Germline loops: CDR1 MGHDK, CDR2 SYGVNS. CDR3 residues: CASRSTSQETQYF. For the CDR3, the DNA is TGTGCCAGCCGGTCGACTTCCCAAGAGACCCAGTACTTC. The full variable domain, completed using reference TRBV25-1 and TRBJ2-5, is EADIYQTPRYLVIGTGKKITLECSQTMGHDKMYWYQQDPGMELHLIHYSYGVNSTEKGDLSSESTVSRIRTEHFPLTLESARPSHTSQYLCASRSTSQETQYFGPGTRLLVL.

V gene TRBV28 combines with J gene TRBJ2-3, with a weak D call TRBD1 (6 bases). Trimming pared 4 bases from V and 2 bases from J, leaving 13 bases between. The CDR3 consists of 15 residues. Germline V gene sequence: CDR1 MDHEN, CDR2 SYDVKM. The CDR3 region is CASSSGDIITDTQYF. CDR3 sequence (DNA): TGTGCCAGCAGTTCAGGGGACATCATCACAGATACGCAGTATTTT.

Only one count was recorded for this clone. This rearrangement joins TRBV5-6 to TRBJ2-2, with 8 bases lining up with TRBD1. V was clipped by 0 bases and J by 6 bases; unmatched bases: 7. The CDR3 contains 16 residues. The germline CDR1 and CDR2 sequences are SGHDT and YYEEEE. CDR3 DNA sequence: TGTGCCAGCAGCTTGGACAGGGGGATGGACGCCGGGGAGCTGTTTTTT. It translates to CASSLDRGMDAGELFF.

V and J are TRBV7-2 and TRBJ2-7, with D possibly matching TRBD2 (6 bases). There are 14 residues in the CDR3. With 1 base removed from V and 3 bases from J, the gap between germline ends came to 10 bases. CDR1 is SGHTA and CDR2 is FQGNSA in the germline V gene. CDR3 nucleotides: TGTGCCAGCAGCTTAGGGGGAGGCGGCTACGAGCAGTACTTC. Its protein product is CASSLGGGGYEQYF.

This clone was observed a few times. The chain employs TRBV6-5 and TRBJ2-2; D might be TRBD1 (5 bases). Germline-derived CDR1 and CDR2 are MNHEY and SVGAGI. The CDR3 has 15 residues. Between the trimmed V and J ends, which lost 2 bases and 5 bases, there was a span of 12 bases. The CDR3 region has the DNA TGTGCCAGCAGTTACGTAGGGGCAGAAACCGGGGAGCTGTTTTTT. This gives the protein CASSYVGAETGELFF.

This clone was picked up a small number of times. The V and J genes are TRBV18 and TRBJ1-5; 7 bases are shared with TRBD1. Losses at the gene ends were 3 bases for V and 3 bases for J; bases not matched to a gene: 2. This CDR3 contains 14 residues. CDR1 is KGHSH, CDR2 LQKENI, per germline. Written as DNA, the CDR3 is TGTGCCAGCTCACCGGGACAGAACAATCAGCCCCAGCATTTT. Translating it yields CASSPGQNNQPQHF. Full variable domain (rest looked up from reference TRBV18 and TRBJ1-5): NAGVMQNPRHLVRRRGQEARLRCSPMKGHSHVYWYRQLPEEGLKFMVYLQKENIIDESGMPKERFSAEFPKEGPSILRIQQVVRGDSAAYFCASSPGQNNQPQHFGDGTRLSIL.

The chain is built from TRBV6-6 and TRBJ2-2, with a weak D call TRBD2 (7 bases). The CDR3 loop spans 16 amino acids. V lost 5 bases to trimming and J lost 4 bases, with 17 bases between them. Germline CDR1 MNHNY, CDR2 SVGAGI (reference sequence). DNA of the CDR3: TGTGCCAGCAGTCCCCGTGGGGGGGCGTCCACCGGGGAGCTGTTTTTT. It translates to CASSPRGGASTGELFF.

The chain combines TRBV29-1 with TRBJ1-4; D gene ambiguous. Looked up from germline, CDR1 is SQVTM and CDR2 is ANQGSEA. V lost 6 bases and J lost 4, with 6 bases in between. The CDR3 is 11 amino acids. CDR3 in DNA: TGCAGCGTAGCTTATAATGAAAAACTGTTTTTT. Protein: CSVAYNEKLFF. Variable domain in full (rest from reference TRBV29-1 and TRBJ1-4): SAVISQKPSRDICQRGTSLTIQCQVDSQVTMMFWYRQQPGQSLTLIATANQGSEATYESGFVIDKFPISRPNLTFSTLTVSNMSPEDSSIYLCSVAYNEKLFFGSGTQLSVL.

This sequence joins TRBV7-8 and TRBJ1-5; possible D gene TRBD1, 5 bases. V lost 0 bases and J lost 4, with 25 bases in between. The CDR3 is made up of 20 amino acids. CDR1 and CDR2 from the germline V gene are SGHVS and FQNEAQ. The CDR3 DNA reads TGTGCCAGCAGCTTAGCGCTTGGGGGGAGTACGGGGAGTTTTAATCAGCCCCAGCATTTT. Translating it yields CASSLALGGSTGSFNQPQHF.

The chain links TRBV18 to TRBJ2-5; TRBD2 might be the D (6 bases). Germline loops: CDR1 KGHSH, CDR2 LQKENI. Trimming stripped 2 bases from V and 9 bases from J, with 13 bases between. CDR3 length: 13 residues. The CDR3 here is CASSPSGLIPQYF. DNA for the CDR3: TGTGCCAGCTCACCAAGCGGGTTAATTCCCCAGTACTTC.

V usage is TRBV30 and J usage is TRBJ1-2; D remains ambiguous. Germline values: CDR1 GTSNPN, CDR2 SVGIG (reference sequence). Trimming pared 2 bases from V and 5 bases from J, leaving 12 bases between. The CDR3 runs to 13 residues. CDR3 DNA: TGTGCCTGGAGTACGGGGTTTGGTTATGGCTACACCTTC. Translation: CAWSTGFGYGYTF.

This sequence joins TRBV19 and TRBJ2-1, with 14 bases that match TRBD2. The germline gives CDR1 LNHDA, CDR2 SQIVND (reference sequence). The trim removed 7 bases at V and 4 bases at J, leaving 6 bases unmatched. This CDR3 is 16 amino acids long. The CDR3: CASIPTSGRDYNEQFF. DNA of the CDR3: TGTGCCAGTATCCCGACTAGCGGGAGGGATTACAATGAGCAGTTCTTC.

The rearrangement joins TRBV18 to TRBJ2-5; 7 nucleotides align to TRBD1. The CDR3 length is 13 residues. Unmatched junction bases numbered 0, after V lost 4 bases and J lost 1 base. Per germline, CDR1 KGHSH and CDR2 LQKENI. The CDR3 reads CASSRDSQETQYF. CDR3 coding DNA: TGTGCCAGCTCACGGGACAGCCAAGAGACCCAGTACTTC.

This sequence joins TRBV19 and TRBJ2-1, with 11 bases matching TRBD2. The CDR3 sequence is 16 residues long. Germline values: CDR1 LNHDA, CDR2 SQIVND (reference sequence). With V trimmed by 5 bases and J by 8 bases, 11 bases remained unmatched. The CDR3 sequence: CASSAILAGGPHEQFF. In DNA form, the CDR3 reads TGTGCCAGTAGTGCCATATTAGCGGGAGGGCCGCATGAGCAGTTCTTC.

The chain links TRBV7-8 to TRBJ1-1; 9 positions match TRBD1. This CDR3 is built from 15 residues. The germline V gene encodes CDR1 SGHVS and CDR2 FQNEAQ. J lost 4 bases, V lost 3 bases, and 6 bases had no gene match. The CDR3 loop reads CASSFLGQGLTEAFF. Written as DNA, the CDR3 is TGTGCCAGCAGCTTCCTAGGACAGGGGCTCACTGAAGCTTTCTTT.

The CDR3 region has the DNA TGCGCCAGCAGCCAAGAAGCAGCGGGGGGTGGGGATGAGCAGTTCTTC. It is translated as CASSQEAAGGGDEQFF. This chain uses TRBV4-3 with TRBJ2-1, with 9 bases identical to TRBD2. The CDR3 length is 16 residues. V was pared by 0 bases and J by 8 bases, with 8 bases of the junction left unmatched. Germline values: CDR1 LGHNA, CDR2 YSLEER.

The chain has TRBV27 and TRBJ2-1; D gene ambiguous. V was cut by 5 bases and J by 5 bases, with 4 bases left in between. The length of the CDR3 is 11 residues. Germline V gene lookup returns CDR1 MNHEY and CDR2 SMNVEV (reference sequence). The CDR3 DNA follows: TGTGCCAGCAGTCTAGACAATGAGCAGTTCTTC. It specifies CASSLDNEQFF.